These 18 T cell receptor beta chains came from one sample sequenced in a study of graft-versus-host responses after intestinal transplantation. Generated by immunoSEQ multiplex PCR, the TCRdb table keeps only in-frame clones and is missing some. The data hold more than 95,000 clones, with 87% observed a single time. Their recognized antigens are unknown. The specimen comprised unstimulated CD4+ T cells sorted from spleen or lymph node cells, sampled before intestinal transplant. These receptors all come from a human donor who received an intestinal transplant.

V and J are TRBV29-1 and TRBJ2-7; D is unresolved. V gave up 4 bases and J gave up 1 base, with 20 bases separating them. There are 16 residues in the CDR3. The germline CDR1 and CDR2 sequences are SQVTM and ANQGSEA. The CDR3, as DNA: TGCAGCGTTGTTAGGTCGAGGAAAGGTGGGTCCTACGAGCAGTACTTC. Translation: CSVVRSRKGGSYEQYF.

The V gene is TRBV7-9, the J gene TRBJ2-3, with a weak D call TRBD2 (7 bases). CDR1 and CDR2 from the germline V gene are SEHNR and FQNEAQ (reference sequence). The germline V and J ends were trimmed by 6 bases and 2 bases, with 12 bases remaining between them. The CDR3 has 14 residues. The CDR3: CASRLGGATDTQYF. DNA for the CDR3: TGTGCCAGCAGGCTGGGGGGGGCCACAGATACGCAGTATTTT.

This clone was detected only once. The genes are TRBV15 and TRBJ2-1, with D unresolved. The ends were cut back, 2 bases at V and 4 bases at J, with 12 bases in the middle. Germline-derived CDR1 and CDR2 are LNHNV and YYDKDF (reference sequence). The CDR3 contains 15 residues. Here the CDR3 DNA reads TGTGCCACCAGCAGAAGGGTTTCGGTGTACAATGAGCAGTTCTTC. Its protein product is CATSRRVSVYNEQFF. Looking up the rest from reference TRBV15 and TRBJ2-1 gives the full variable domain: DAMVIQNPRYQVTQFGKPVTLSCSQTLNHNVMYWYQQKSSQAPKLLFHYYDKDFNNEADTPDNFQSRRPNTSFCFLDIRSPGLGDTAMYLCATSRRVSVYNEQFFGPGTRLTVL.

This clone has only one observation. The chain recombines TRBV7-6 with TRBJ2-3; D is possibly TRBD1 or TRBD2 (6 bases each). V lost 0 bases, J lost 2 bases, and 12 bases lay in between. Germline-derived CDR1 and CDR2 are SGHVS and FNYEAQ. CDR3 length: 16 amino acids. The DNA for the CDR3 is TGTGCCAGCAGCTTAGCGGCAGGGGAGGTCACAGATACGCAGTATTTT. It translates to CASSLAAGEVTDTQYF. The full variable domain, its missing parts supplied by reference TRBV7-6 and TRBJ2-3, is GAGVSQSPRYKVTKRGQDVALRCDPISGHVSLYWYRQALGQGPEFLTYFNYEAQQDKSGLPNDRFSAERPEGSISTLTIQRTEQRDSAMYRCASSLAAGEVTDTQYFGPGTRLTVL.

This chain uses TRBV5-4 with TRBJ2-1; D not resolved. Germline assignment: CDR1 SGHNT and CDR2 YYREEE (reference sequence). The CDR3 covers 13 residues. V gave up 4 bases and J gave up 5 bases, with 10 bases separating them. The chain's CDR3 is CASSRDENNEQFF. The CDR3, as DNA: TGTGCCAGCAGCCGCGACGAGAACAATGAGCAGTTCTTC.

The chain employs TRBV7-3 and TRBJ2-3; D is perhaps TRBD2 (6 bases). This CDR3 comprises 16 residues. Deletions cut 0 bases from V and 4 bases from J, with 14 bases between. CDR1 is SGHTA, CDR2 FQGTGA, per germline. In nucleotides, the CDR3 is TGTGCCAGCAGCTTAACCCAACTAGCTCCCTCAGATACGCAGTATTTT. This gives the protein CASSLTQLAPSDTQYF.

CDR3 coding DNA: TGTGCCAGCGGCGGGACACCAAGCGCGTCCGGGGAGCTGTTTTTT. Translation gives CASGGTPSASGELFF. V gene TRBV7-7 combines with J gene TRBJ2-2; tentatively, D is TRBD1 or TRBD2 (6 bases each). The CDR3 is made up of 15 amino acids. CDR1 is SSHAT, CDR2 FNYEAQ, per germline (reference sequence). V lost 8 bases and J 6 bases, leaving 19 bases between the germline ends.

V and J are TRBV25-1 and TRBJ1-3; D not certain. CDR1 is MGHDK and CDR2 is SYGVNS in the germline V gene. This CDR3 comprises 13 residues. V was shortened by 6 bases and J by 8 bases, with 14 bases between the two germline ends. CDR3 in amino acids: CASSEHVTDTIYF. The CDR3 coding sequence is TGTGCCAGCAGCGAACACGTTACTGACACCATATATTTT.

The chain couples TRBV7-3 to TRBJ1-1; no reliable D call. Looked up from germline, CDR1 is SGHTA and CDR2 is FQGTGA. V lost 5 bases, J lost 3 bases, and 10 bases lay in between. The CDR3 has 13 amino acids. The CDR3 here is CASSLQRHTEAFF. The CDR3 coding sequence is TGTGCCAGCAGCCTCCAGAGACACACTGAAGCTTTCTTT.

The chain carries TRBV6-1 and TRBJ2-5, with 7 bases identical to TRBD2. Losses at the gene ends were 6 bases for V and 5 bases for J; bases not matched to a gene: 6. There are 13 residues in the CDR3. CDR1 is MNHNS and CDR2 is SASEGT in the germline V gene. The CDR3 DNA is TGTGCCAGCAGGCGGGGAGGGAGGGAGACCCAGTACTTC. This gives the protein CASRRGGRETQYF.

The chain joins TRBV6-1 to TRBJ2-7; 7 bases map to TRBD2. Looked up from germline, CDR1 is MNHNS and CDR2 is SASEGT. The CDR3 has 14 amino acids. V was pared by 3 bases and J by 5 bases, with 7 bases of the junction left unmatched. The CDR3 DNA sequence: TGTGCCAGCAGTGAGGCTAGCGGTAGAGACGAGCAGTACTTC. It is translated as CASSEASGRDEQYF.

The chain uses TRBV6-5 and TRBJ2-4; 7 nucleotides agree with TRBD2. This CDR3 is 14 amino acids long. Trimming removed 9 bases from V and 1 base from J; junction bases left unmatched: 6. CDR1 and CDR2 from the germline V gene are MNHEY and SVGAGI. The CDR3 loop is CASSSGMAKNIQYF. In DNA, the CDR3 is TGTGCCAGTTCTAGCGGAATGGCCAAAAACATTCAGTACTTC.

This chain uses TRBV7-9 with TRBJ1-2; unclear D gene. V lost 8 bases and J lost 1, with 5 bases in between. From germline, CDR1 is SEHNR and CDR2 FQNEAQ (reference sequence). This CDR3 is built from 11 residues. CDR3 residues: CASSNNYGYTF. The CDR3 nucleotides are TGTGCCAGCTCGAATAACTATGGCTACACCTTC.

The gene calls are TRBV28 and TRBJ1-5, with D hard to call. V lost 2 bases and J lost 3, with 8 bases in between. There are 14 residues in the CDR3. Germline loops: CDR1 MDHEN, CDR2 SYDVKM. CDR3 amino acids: CASSLRQANQPQHF. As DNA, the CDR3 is TGTGCCAGCAGTTTACGGCAGGCCAATCAGCCCCAGCATTTT.

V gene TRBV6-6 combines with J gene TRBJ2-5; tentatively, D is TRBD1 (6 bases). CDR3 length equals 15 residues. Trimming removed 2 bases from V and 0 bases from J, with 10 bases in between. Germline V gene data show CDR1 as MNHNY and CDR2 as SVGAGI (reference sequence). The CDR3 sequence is CASSYADRHQETQYF. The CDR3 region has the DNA TGTGCCAGCAGTTACGCGGACAGACACCAAGAGACCCAGTACTTC.

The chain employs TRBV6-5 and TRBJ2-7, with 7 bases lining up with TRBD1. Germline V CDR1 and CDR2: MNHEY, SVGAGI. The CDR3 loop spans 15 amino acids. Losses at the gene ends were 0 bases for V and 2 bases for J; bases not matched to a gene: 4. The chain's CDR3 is CASSYSKGATYEQYF. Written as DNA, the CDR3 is TGTGCCAGCAGTTACTCAAAGGGGGCGACCTACGAGCAGTACTTC.

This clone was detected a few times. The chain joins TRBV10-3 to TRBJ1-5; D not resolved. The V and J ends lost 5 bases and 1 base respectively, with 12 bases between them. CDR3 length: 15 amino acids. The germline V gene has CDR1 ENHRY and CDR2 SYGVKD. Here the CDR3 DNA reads TGTGCCATCAGTTCTGGCGGGGAAAGCAATCAGCCCCAGCATTTT. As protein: CAISSGGESNQPQHF.

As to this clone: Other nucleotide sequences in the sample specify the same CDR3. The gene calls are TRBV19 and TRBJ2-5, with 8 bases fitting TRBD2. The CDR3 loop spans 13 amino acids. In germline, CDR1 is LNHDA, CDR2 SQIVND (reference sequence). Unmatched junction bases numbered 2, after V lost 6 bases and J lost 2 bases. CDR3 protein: CASSGTRQETQYF. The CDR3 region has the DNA TGTGCCAGTAGCGGGACTAGACAAGAGACCCAGTACTTC.